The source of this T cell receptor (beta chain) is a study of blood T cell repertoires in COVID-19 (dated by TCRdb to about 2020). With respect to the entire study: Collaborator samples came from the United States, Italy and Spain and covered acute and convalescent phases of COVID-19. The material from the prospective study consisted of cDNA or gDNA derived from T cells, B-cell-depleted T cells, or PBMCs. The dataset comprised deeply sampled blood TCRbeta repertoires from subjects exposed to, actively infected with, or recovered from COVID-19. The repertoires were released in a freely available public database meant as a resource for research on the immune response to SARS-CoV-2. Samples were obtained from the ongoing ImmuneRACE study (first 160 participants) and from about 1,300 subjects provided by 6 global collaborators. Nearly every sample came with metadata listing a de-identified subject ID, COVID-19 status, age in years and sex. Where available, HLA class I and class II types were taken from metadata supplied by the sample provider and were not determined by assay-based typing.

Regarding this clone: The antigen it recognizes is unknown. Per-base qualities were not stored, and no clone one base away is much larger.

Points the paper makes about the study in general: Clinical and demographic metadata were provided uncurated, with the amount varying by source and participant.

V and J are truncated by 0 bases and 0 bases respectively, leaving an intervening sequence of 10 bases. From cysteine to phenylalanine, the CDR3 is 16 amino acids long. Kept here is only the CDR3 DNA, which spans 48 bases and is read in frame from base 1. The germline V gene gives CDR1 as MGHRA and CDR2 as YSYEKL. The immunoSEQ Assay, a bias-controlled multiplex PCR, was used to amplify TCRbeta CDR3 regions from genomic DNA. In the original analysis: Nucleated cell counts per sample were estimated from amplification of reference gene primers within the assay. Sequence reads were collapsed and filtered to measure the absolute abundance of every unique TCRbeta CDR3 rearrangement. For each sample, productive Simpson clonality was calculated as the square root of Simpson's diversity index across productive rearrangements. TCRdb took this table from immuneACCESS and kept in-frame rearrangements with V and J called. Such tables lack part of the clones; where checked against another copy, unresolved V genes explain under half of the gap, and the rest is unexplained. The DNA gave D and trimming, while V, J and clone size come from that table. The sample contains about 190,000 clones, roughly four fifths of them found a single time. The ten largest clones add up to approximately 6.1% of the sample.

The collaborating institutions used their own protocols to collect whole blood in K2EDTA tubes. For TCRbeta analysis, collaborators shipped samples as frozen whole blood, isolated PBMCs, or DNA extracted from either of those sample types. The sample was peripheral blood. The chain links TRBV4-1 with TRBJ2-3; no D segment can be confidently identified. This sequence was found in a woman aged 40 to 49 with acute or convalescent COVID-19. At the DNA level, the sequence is TGCGCCAGCAGCCAAGATCCGTTTCCTAGCACAGATACGCAGTATTTT. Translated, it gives CASSQDPFPSTDTQYF.